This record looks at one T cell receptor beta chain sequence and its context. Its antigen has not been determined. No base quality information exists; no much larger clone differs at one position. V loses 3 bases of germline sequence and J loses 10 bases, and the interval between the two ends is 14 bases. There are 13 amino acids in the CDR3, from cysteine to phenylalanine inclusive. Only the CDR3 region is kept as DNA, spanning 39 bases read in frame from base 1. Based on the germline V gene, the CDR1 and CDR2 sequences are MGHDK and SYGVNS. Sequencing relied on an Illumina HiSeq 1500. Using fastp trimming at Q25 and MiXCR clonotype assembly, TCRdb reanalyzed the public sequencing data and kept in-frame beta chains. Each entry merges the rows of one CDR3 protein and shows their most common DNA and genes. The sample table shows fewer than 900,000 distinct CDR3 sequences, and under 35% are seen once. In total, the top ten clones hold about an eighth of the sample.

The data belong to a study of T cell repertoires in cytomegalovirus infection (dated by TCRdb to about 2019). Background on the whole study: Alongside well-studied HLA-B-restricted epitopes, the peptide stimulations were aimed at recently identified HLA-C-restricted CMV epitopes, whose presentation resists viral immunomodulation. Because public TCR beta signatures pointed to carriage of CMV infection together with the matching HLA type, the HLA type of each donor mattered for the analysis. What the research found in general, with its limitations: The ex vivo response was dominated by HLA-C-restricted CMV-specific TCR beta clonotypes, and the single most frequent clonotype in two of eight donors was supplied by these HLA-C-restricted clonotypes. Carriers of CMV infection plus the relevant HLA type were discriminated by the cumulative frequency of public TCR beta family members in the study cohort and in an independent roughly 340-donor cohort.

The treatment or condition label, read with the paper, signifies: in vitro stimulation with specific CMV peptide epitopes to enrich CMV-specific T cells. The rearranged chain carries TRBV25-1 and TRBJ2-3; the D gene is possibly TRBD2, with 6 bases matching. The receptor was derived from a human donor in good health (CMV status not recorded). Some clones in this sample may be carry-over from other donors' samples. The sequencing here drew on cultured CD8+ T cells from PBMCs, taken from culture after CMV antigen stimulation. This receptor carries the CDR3 CASSDSGVRAQYF. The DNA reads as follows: TGTGCCAGCAGTGATTCGGGGGTCCGGGCGCAGTATTTT.